The clone carrying this T cell receptor beta chain showed up just once. Sequencing used immunoSEQ multiplex PCR; TCRdb keeps in-frame clones, though not all of them. There are under 550,000 clones in the sample; 80% to 95% occur only once, and more than 9% lies in the top ten. This sample stems from a study of Ad26.COV2.S vaccination and SARS-CoV-2 variants. Treatment denoted: approximately 18 received Ad26.COV2.S at low or high dose, single or two shots; about 5 received placebo; per-sample allocation not given. On day 63 after the first injection, vaccine and placebo recipients gave samples. Germline assignment: CDR1 MNHNS and CDR2 SASEGT. The CDR3 covers 15 residues. V was clipped by 1 base and J by 3 bases, with 13 bases between them.

The source of this sequence is a person between 18 and 60 years old who received the Ad26.COV2.S COVID-19 vaccine or a placebo. This sequence joins TRBV6-1 and TRBJ2-7; D is possibly TRBD1 (6 bases). Material: peripheral blood, obtained in a trial of Ad26.COV2.S vaccine versus placebo. This CDR3 reads CASSEGLGQSYEQYF. In DNA, the CDR3 is TGTGCCAGCAGTGAAGGTCTAGGACAGAGCTACGAGCAGTACTTC.